A single T cell receptor (beta chain) is shown here with its context. The CDR3 runs 15 residues. Germline CDR1 reads SEHNR; CDR2 reads FQNEAQ (reference sequence). The ends lost 5 bases at V and 5 bases at J; junction bases unmatched: 9. This sample is part of a study of blood T cell repertoires in COVID-19. Looking at the study overall: Sources were T cells, B-cell-depleted T cells, or PBMCs; the material itself was cDNA or gDNA.

The method was immunoSEQ multiplex PCR; TCRdb's version includes in-frame clones alone and lacks a portion of them. The sample yields hundreds of thousands of clones, nearly 90% seen once. The specimen was PBMCs or T cells enriched from blood (not recorded which). This TCR came from a woman between 40 and 55 years old with acute COVID-19. V gene TRBV7-9 combines with J gene TRBJ2-5; 9 bases fit TRBD2. The CDR3 coding sequence is TGTGCCAGCAGCCCGAGGGCTAGCGGGGTTGAGACCCAGTACTTC. It yields the protein CASSPRASGVETQYF.